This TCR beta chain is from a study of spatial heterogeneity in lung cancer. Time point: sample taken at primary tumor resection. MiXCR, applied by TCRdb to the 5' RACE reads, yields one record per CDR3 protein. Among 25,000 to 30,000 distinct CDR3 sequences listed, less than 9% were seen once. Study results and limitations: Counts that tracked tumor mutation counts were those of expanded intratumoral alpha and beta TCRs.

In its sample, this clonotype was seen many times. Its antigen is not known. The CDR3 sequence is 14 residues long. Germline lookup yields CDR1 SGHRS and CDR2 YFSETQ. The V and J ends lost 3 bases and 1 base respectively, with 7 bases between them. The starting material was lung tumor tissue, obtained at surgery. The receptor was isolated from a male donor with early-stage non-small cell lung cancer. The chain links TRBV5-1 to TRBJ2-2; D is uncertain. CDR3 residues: CASSSDLNTGELFF. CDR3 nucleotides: TGCGCCAGCAGCTCAGATTTGAACACCGGGGAGCTGTTTTTT.